The 30 T cell receptor beta chains below come from one sample, sequenced in a study of blood T cell repertoires in COVID-19. Profiling relied on immunoSEQ multiplex PCR, and the TCRdb table lists in-frame clones only, not all of them. The sample shows around 39,000 clones, around 86% of them seen only once. Source material: peripheral blood. The receptor set was obtained from a man aged 55 to 70 with active COVID-19.

The V and J genes are TRBV5-4 and TRBJ2-7; TRBD2 aligns across 9 bases. The CDR3 extends over 14 amino acids. Germline V gene sequence: CDR1 SGHNT, CDR2 YYREEE (reference sequence). Losses at the gene ends were 2 bases for V and 3 bases for J; bases not matched to a gene: 3. CDR3 DNA sequence: TGTGCCAGCAGCTTTAGCGGGAGCGTCTACGAGCAGTACTTC. Amino acid sequence: CASSFSGSVYEQYF.

The chain is built from TRBV5-1 and TRBJ1-1; D is unresolved. V lost 3 bases, J lost 0 bases, and 12 bases lay in between. The CDR3 has 15 amino acids. The germline gives CDR1 SGHRS, CDR2 YFSETQ. CDR3 amino acids: CASSWSGGVNTEAFF. CDR3 in DNA: TGCGCCAGCAGCTGGAGCGGCGGGGTGAACACTGAAGCTTTCTTT.

The chain employs TRBV7-9 and TRBJ2-7; possible D gene TRBD1, 6 bases. V lost 5 bases to trimming and J lost 4 bases, with 15 bases between them. The CDR3 has 14 residues. Germline CDR1 SEHNR, CDR2 FQNEAQ (reference sequence). This CDR3 reads CASSPTTGSYEQYF. The CDR3 bases are TGTGCCAGCAGCCCCACGACAGGTTCTTACGAGCAGTACTTC.

The chain carries TRBV5-4 and TRBJ2-1; D uncertain. Germline CDR1 reads SGHNT; CDR2 reads YYREEE (reference sequence). V lost 4 bases, J lost 6 bases, and 14 bases lay in between. The length of the CDR3 is 14 residues. The CDR3 loop reads CASSLEFGGNEQFF. The CDR3 coding sequence is TGTGCCAGCAGCCTTGAGTTTGGTGGCAATGAGCAGTTCTTC.

J is TRBJ1-2 and V is TRBV6-5, with 9 bases lining up with TRBD1. The CDR3 spans 14 residues. Germline CDR1 MNHEY, CDR2 SVGAGI. The V and J ends lost 0 bases and 12 bases, in that order; junction bases with no gene match: 8. CDR3 region: CASSYSDRGSIHTF. As DNA, the CDR3 is TGTGCCAGCAGTTACTCGGACAGGGGATCTATCCACACCTTC.

V is TRBV6-2 or TRBV6-3 and J is TRBJ2-7, with D possibly matching TRBD1 (6 bases). The CDR3 is made up of 14 amino acids. CDR1 is MNHEY, CDR2 SVGEGT, per germline. V gave up 5 bases and J gave up 6 bases, with 17 bases separating them. Here the CDR3 reads CASSATQGLREQYF. The CDR3 DNA follows: TGTGCCAGCAGTGCCACACAGGGATTGCGCGAGCAGTACTTC.

The rearrangement joins TRBV7-3 to TRBJ2-3; TRBD2 agrees at 7 bases. This CDR3 has 21 amino acids. V gave up 2 bases and J gave up 0 bases; unmatched junction bases: 20. In germline, CDR1 is SGHTA, CDR2 FQGTGA. The CDR3 loop is CASSLGLWLAESKYSTDTQYF. In DNA, the CDR3 is TGTGCCAGCAGCTTAGGATTATGGCTAGCGGAGTCGAAATATAGCACAGATACGCAGTATTTT.

The rearrangement links TRBV9 to TRBJ2-7; 7 bases fit TRBD1. With V trimmed by 3 bases and J by 2 bases, 11 bases remained unmatched. The CDR3 loop spans 16 amino acids. CDR1 and CDR2 (germline): SGDLS, YYNGEE. The CDR3 bases are TGTGCCAGCAGCGGGGGACCGGGACAGTTCGCCTACGAGCAGTACTTC. Encoded protein: CASSGGPGQFAYEQYF.

The chain couples TRBV5-1 to TRBJ2-1, with TRBD2 as a possible D gene (6 bases). Germline V CDR1 and CDR2: SGHRS, YFSETQ. The CDR3 is 16 amino acids. V was clipped by 2 bases and J by 3 bases, with 15 bases between them. This chain's CDR3 is CASSLWRGRFYNEQFF. CDR3 nucleotides: TGCGCCAGCAGCTTATGGAGGGGCAGATTCTACAATGAGCAGTTCTTC. The full variable domain, rest sourced from reference TRBV5-1 and TRBJ2-1, is KAGVTQTPRYLIKTRGQQVTLSCSPISGHRSVSWYQQTPGQGLQFLFEYFSETQRNKGNFPGRFSGRQFSNSRSEMNVSTLELGDSALYLCASSLWRGRFYNEQFFGPGTRLTVL.

The chain employs TRBV6-6 and TRBJ2-5; 11 nucleotides line up with TRBD2. The germline CDR1 and CDR2 sequences are MNHNY and SVGAGI (reference sequence). J was trimmed by 3 bases and V by 6 bases; bases with no gene match: 3. This CDR3 spans 14 amino acids. This CDR3 is CASRSTSGKETQYF. CDR3 sequence (DNA): TGTGCCAGCAGGTCGACTAGCGGGAAAGAGACCCAGTACTTC.

The rearrangement joins TRBV28 to TRBJ1-1; D uncertain. V shed 8 bases and J shed 2 bases, with 15 bases lying between them. The CDR3 is made up of 14 amino acids. Germline V gene data show CDR1 as MDHEN and CDR2 as SYDVKM. The CDR3 is CASRTLRSNTEAFF. CDR3 in DNA: TGTGCCAGCCGTACTTTACGGTCAAACACTGAAGCTTTCTTT.

The chain recombines TRBV20-1 with TRBJ1-2; D call uncertain. Germline CDR1 is DFQATT and CDR2 is SNEGSKA (reference sequence). V was clipped by 5 bases and J by 2 bases, with 6 bases between them. There are 11 residues in the CDR3. This chain's CDR3 is CSAPENYGYTF. The CDR3 region has the DNA TGCAGTGCTCCTGAGAACTATGGCTACACCTTC.

The gene calls are TRBV28 and TRBJ2-3; a weak D match, TRBD2 (5 bases). The CDR3 is 12 residues long. V was trimmed by 2 bases and J by 7 bases, leaving 7 bases between them. Per germline, CDR1 MDHEN and CDR2 SYDVKM. DNA of the CDR3: TGTGCCAGCAGTTTAAGGGAGAATACGCAGTATTTT. Translating it yields CASSLRENTQYF.

The chain links TRBV7-9 to TRBJ2-5; 10 bases are a match to TRBD2. CDR1 SEHNR and CDR2 FQNEAQ come from the germline V gene (reference sequence). The CDR3 has 14 amino acids. V shed 5 bases and J 4 bases; nucleotides not matched to a gene: 4. CDR3 nucleotides: TGTGCCAGCAGCCCTAGCGGGAGTGGAGAGACCCAGTACTTC. Translating it yields CASSPSGSGETQYF.

This chain joins TRBV27 and TRBJ2-7, with D possibly matching TRBD2 (6 bases). This CDR3 comprises 13 residues. The germline V gene has CDR1 MNHEY and CDR2 SMNVEV (reference sequence). V dropped 7 bases and J dropped 3 bases, with 13 bases sitting between them. CDR3 region: CASTPAGSYEQYF. The CDR3 DNA sequence: TGTGCCAGCACCCCGGCCGGGAGCTACGAGCAGTACTTC.

V gene TRBV28 combines with J gene TRBJ1-1; D gene uncertain. The CDR3 extends over 14 amino acids. The V gene lost 7 bases and the J gene lost 5 bases, with 17 bases spanning the gap. Germline V gene sequence: CDR1 MDHEN, CDR2 SYDVKM. CDR3 DNA sequence: TGTGCCAGCATTGCGGGTCATTGGGGTACTGAAGCTTTCTTT. Residues: CASIAGHWGTEAFF.

The J gene is TRBJ2-7, the V gene TRBV5-6; D unclear. Germline assignment: CDR1 SGHDT and CDR2 YYEEEE. V was pared by 7 bases and J by 7 bases, with 18 bases between. The CDR3 sequence is 13 residues long. In nucleotides, the CDR3 is TGTGCCAGCGCACACCCGGAGTCTCGTGAGCAGTACTTC. It specifies CASAHPESREQYF.

This chain connects TRBV13 to TRBJ2-1; perhaps TRBD2 as D (6 bases). This CDR3 spans 15 amino acids. Germline V gene data show CDR1 as PRHDT and CDR2 as FYEKMQ (reference sequence). V was pared by 1 base and J by 1 base, with 8 bases between. The CDR3 DNA reads TGTGCCAGCAGCTTAGCGGGAGAGTCCTACAATGAGCAGTTCTTC. It yields the protein CASSLAGESYNEQFF.

This clone was counted a single time. The V call is TRBV29-1, the J call TRBJ1-4, with 7 bases aligning to TRBD1. The ends lost 6 bases at V and 6 bases at J; junction bases unmatched: 7. The CDR3 totals 13 residues. Germline lookup yields CDR1 SQVTM and CDR2 ANQGSEA. In DNA, the CDR3 is TGCAGCGTCCGGACAGGCGTAGATGAAAAACTGTTTTTT. It specifies CSVRTGVDEKLFF.

CDR3 amino acids: CASSLVGAGEGEQFF. In DNA form, the CDR3 reads TGTGCCAGCAGCTTAGTGGGTGCAGGGGAAGGTGAGCAGTTCTTC. The chain is built from TRBV7-3 and TRBJ2-1, with a possible D match to TRBD1 (6 bases). Trimming left V 2 bases short and J 9 bases short, with 17 bases between. CDR1 is SGHTA and CDR2 is FQGTGA in the germline V gene. The CDR3 extends over 15 amino acids. The variable domain in full, completed from reference TRBV7-3 and TRBJ2-1, reads GAGVSQTPSNKVTEKGKYVELRCDPISGHTALYWYRQSLGQGPEFLIYFQGTGAADDSGLPNDRFFAVRPEGSVSTLKIQRTERGDSAVYLCASSLVGAGEGEQFFGPGTRLTVL.

This clone was seen a handful of times. The chain couples TRBV5-6 to TRBJ2-2; D is possibly TRBD1 (5 bases). The CDR3 has 15 residues. V lost 0 bases and J lost 2, with 8 bases in between. Looked up from germline, CDR1 is SGHDT and CDR2 is YYEEEE. The CDR3 DNA sequence: TGTGCCAGCAGCTTGGGGCGGACAAACACCGGGGAGCTGTTTTTT. As protein: CASSLGRTNTGELFF.

V gene TRBV29-1 combines with J gene TRBJ2-7, with a possible D match to TRBD2 (6 bases). CDR3 size: 12 residues. V lost 6 bases, J lost 2 bases, and 11 bases lay in between. CDR1 is SQVTM, CDR2 ANQGSEA, per germline. DNA for the CDR3: TGCAGCGTGTCAGCGGGTACCTACGAGCAGTACTTC. Residues: CSVSAGTYEQYF.

This clone was observed a single time. This chain connects TRBV21-1 to TRBJ1-2; the D call TRBD1 from the table was never checked on the DNA. TRBV21-1 is classified as a pseudogene. The CDR3 has 15 residues. CDR3 protein: CASSKRQGRIGGYTF. The DNA for the CDR3 is TGTGCCAGCAGCAAACGGCAGGGAAGGATCGGTGGCTACACCTTC.

The chain carries TRBV7-9 and TRBJ2-3; 8 nucleotides line up with TRBD2. The CDR3 spans 13 residues. Germline lookup yields CDR1 SEHNR and CDR2 FQNEAQ (reference sequence). J was trimmed by 0 bases and V by 11 bases; bases with no gene match: 4. Here the CDR3 DNA reads TGTGCCCAGGTAGCGGGGAGCACAGATACGCAGTATTTT. Protein product: CAQVAGSTDTQYF.

The chain carries TRBV5-8 and TRBJ1-2, with a possible D match to TRBD1 (5 bases). Germline V CDR1 and CDR2: SGHTS, YDEGEE. The CDR3 has 14 residues. Trimming took off 3 bases at V and 5 bases at J, with 14 bases between the two ends. The CDR3 loop reads CASSSDTRGYGYTF. CDR3 bases: TGTGCCAGCAGCTCGGACACCCGTGGGTATGGCTACACCTTC.

The V call is TRBV7-8, the J call TRBJ2-5; 10 bases map to TRBD2. With V trimmed by 4 bases and J by 7 bases, 6 bases remained unmatched. From germline, CDR1 is SGHVS and CDR2 FQNEAQ. The CDR3 totals 14 residues. The chain's CDR3 is CASSSLAGVGTQYF. As DNA, the CDR3 is TGTGCCAGCAGCTCTCTAGCGGGGGTTGGGACCCAGTACTTC. The full variable domain, in which reference TRBV7-8 and TRBJ2-5 provide the parts outside the CDR3, is GAGVSQSPRYKVAKRGQDVALRCDPISGHVSLFWYQQALGQGPEFLTYFQNEAQLDKSGLPSDRFFAERPEGSVSTLKIQRTQQEDSAVYLCASSSLAGVGTQYFGPGTRLLVL.

The V and J genes are TRBV6-1 and TRBJ1-6, with D possibly being TRBD1 (5 bases). Germline assignment: CDR1 MNHNS and CDR2 SASEGT. The CDR3 contains 14 residues. With 1 base removed from V and 4 bases from J, the gap between germline ends came to 5 bases. The chain's CDR3 is CASSEGQYNSPLHF. CDR3 DNA sequence: TGTGCCAGCAGTGAAGGACAGTATAATTCACCCCTCCACTTT.

This rearrangement joins TRBV6-5 to TRBJ1-2; TRBD1 matches at 11 bases. Germline CDR1 MNHEY, CDR2 SVGAGI. V trimming: 7 bases; J trimming: 6 bases; junction bases outside the gene matches: 7. The CDR3 covers 14 residues. This CDR3 is CASNRDRGLDGYTF. The CDR3 coding sequence is TGTGCCAGCAATCGGGACAGGGGGTTGGATGGCTACACCTTC.

The chain is built from TRBV11-2 and TRBJ2-7; 9 nucleotides line up with TRBD1. The CDR3 has 12 amino acids. The germline V gene has CDR1 SGHAT and CDR2 FQNNGV. Trimming took 6 bases from V and 4 from J; bases not matched to a gene: 1. The CDR3 region is CASRQGAYEQYF. CDR3 nucleotides: TGTGCCAGCAGACAGGGGGCGTACGAGCAGTACTTC.

V is TRBV27 and J is TRBJ2-6; 7 bases are a match to TRBD1. The V segment lost 5 bases and the J segment 0 bases; nucleotides outside the gene matches: 7. Germline V gene data show CDR1 as MNHEY and CDR2 as SMNVEV (reference sequence). The CDR3 extends over 17 amino acids. The CDR3 nucleotides are TGTGCCAGCAGTACGACAGGGCTGCGCTCTGGGGCCAACGTCCTGACTTTC. Protein product: CASSTTGLRSGANVLTF.